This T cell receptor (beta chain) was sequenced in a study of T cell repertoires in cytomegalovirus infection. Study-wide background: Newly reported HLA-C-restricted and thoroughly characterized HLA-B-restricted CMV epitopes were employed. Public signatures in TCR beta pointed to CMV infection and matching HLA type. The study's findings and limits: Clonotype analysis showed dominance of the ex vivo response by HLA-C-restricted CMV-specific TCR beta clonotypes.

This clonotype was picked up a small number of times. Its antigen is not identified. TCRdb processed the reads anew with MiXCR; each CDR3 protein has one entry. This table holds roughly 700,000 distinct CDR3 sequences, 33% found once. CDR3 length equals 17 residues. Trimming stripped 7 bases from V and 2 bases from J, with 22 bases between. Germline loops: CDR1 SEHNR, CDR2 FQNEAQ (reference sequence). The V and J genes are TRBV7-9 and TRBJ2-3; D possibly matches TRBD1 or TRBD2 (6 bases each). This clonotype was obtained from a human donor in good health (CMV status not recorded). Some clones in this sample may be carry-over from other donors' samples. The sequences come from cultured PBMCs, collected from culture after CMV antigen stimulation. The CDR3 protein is CASTFWGTGASTDTQYF. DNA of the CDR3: TGTGCCAGCACCTTCTGGGGAACGGGGGCCTCCACAGATACGCAGTATTTT.